This T cell receptor beta chain was captured in a study of spatial heterogeneity in lung cancer. Whole-study context: Compared with alpha-chain sequences, beta-chain sequences were consistently detected in greater numbers.

Described time point: sample taken at primary tumor resection. TCR cDNA molecules each carried a unique molecular identifier. TCRdb itself ran the 5' RACE reads through MiXCR, one entry per CDR3 protein. The sample has approximately 66,000 distinct CDR3 sequences, about 6.3% seen once. The germline V gene encodes CDR1 MDHEN and CDR2 SYDVKM. The CDR3 spans 13 residues. V was clipped by 4 bases and J by 0 bases, with 6 bases between them. This clonotype was seen at least ten times. The sequence derives from a female donor with early-stage non-small cell lung cancer. Sequenced material: PBMCs, taken at surgery. V usage is TRBV28 and J usage is TRBJ1-2; D remains unclear. CDR3 nucleotide sequence: TGTGCCAGCAGTTCACCCTCTAACTATGGCTACACCTTC. Residues: CASSSPSNYGYTF.